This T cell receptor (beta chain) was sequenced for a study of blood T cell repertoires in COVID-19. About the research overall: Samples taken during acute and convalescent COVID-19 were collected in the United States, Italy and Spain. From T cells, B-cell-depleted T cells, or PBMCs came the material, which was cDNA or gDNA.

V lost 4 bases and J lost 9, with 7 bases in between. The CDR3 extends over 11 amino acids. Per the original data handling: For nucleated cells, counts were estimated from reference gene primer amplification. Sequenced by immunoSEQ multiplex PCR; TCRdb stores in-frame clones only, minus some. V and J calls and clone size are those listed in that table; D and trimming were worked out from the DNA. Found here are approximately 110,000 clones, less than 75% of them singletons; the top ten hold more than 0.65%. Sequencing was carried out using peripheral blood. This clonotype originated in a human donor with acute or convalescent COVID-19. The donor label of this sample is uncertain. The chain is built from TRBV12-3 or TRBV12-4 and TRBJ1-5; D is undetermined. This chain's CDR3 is CASSSPGPQHF. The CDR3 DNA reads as TGTGCCAGCAGTTCCCCAGGGCCCCAGCATTTT.